This TCR beta chain was found in a study of T-cell reconstitution after alpha-beta-depleted transplantation in children. Study-wide points: T cells produced anew were the main source of T-cell counts and diversity one year after transplant. Certain patients had high TCRbeta diversity at day 60, and it came from recipient T cells and thymic progenitors that survived. Reportedly, only several hundred clones from non-depleted graft cells drove alpha-beta T-cell counts at about two months.

The CDR3 contains 13 residues. V trimming: 8 bases; J trimming: 5 bases; junction bases outside the gene matches: 6. The V gene's germline CDR1 is MGHDK and CDR2 SYGVNS. A note on this clonotype: No antigen is known for it.

Preparation of the TCRbeta library involved a method that used unique molecular identifiers. TCRdb itself ran the PCR reads through MiXCR, one entry per CDR3 protein. The sample contains approximately 400,000 distinct CDR3 sequences, 15% to 20% of which appear only once. The sequencing used PBMCs, mostly from graft donor cells, collected 360 days after TCRalphabeta/CD19-depleted stem cell transplant. This clonotype was obtained from a boy under two years old who had a stem cell transplant for Wiskott-Aldrich syndrome, so the T cells may come from the graft donor. The chain joins TRBV25-1 to TRBJ1-2, with 9 bases identical to TRBD1. The CDR3 DNA is TGTGCCAGCGGCGGGACAGGGCGTTATGGCTACACCTTC. Translating gives CASGGTGRYGYTF.